The rows below give T cell receptor beta chains drawn from one sample of a study of blood T cells in healthy people across ages. TCRdb redid the calling of the 5' RACE reads with MiXCR, one entry per CDR3 protein. The sample holds more than 900,000 distinct CDR3 sequences, almost 30% seen once. In addition, the sample was reused for a study of T cells of mothers and their children.

Sequencing was carried out using blood. The receptors were gathered from a middle-aged woman in good health. CDR3s include the opening cysteine and the closing phenylalanine or tryptophan. D genes are given only for firm matches. Part of the rows lack a size; the others show once, few, many or a class for expanded clones.

TRBJ2-5	.	TRBD2	TRBV6-1	TGTGCCAGCAGTCCCTCCGGGACTAGCGGGGGGGCCGGGGAGACCCAGTACTTC	CASSPSGTSGGAGETQYF
TRBJ1-6	few	.	TRBV18	TGTGCCAGCTCACCTCAACTGCGGACGGGCAATTCACCCCTCCACTTT	CASSPQLRTGNSPLHF
TRBJ1-2	.	TRBD1	TRBV2	TGTGCCAGCAGTGGGGACAGCGACTATGGCTACACCTTC	CASSGDSDYGYTF
TRBJ2-2	.	TRBD1	TRBV29-1	TGCAGCGCCGTGGACAGGGGCCACACCGGGGAGCTGTTTTTT	CSAVDRGHTGELFF
TRBJ2-1	.	.	TRBV3-1	TGTGCCAGCTCCCGGGACCACAGCTCCTACAATGAGCAGTTCTTC	CASSRDHSSYNEQFF
TRBJ2-7	.	.	TRBV12-3/TRBV12-4	TGTGCCAGCAGCTACAGCTCCCGGGAGCAGTACTTC	CASSYSSREQYF
TRBJ2-1	many	TRBD2	TRBV20-1	TGCAGTGCTAGAGATCAGGCTAGCGGGGGGGCGGTTGAGCAGTTCTTC	CSARDQASGGAVEQFF
TRBJ2-1	few	.	TRBV3-1	TGTGCCAGCAGCCAATTAGGAGGTGCCTACAATGAGCAGTTCTTC	CASSQLGGAYNEQFF
TRBJ2-7	.	TRBD1	TRBV6-1	TGTGCCAGCAGAGGGGACAGGGGTGCCTACGAGCAGTACTTC	CASRGDRGAYEQYF
TRBJ1-2	many	.	TRBV20-1	TGCAGTGCTAGCAGGCAGGCAGGTGGCTACACCTTC	CSASRQAGGYTF
TRBJ2-3	.	.	TRBV7-2	TGTGCCAGCAGCCAAGGTTTTAGCGGACGAGATACGCAGTATTTT	CASSQGFSGRDTQYF
TRBJ1-1	.	.	TRBV3-1	TGTGCCAGCATCCAAGAAAGGAGGGGCATCATGAACACTGAAGCTTTCTTT	CASIQERRGIMNTEAFF
TRBJ1-1	.	.	TRBV7-9	TGTGCCAGCAGCTTGCGCGCAGTACCCAACACTGAAGCTTTCTTT	CASSLRAVPNTEAFF
TRBJ2-5	.	.	TRBV18	TGTGCCAGCGCACCAGTTTCGCAGGGAGAGACCCAGTACTTC	CASAPVSQGETQYF
TRBJ2-1	many	TRBD2	TRBV3-1	TGTGCCAGCAGTCCAAGCGGGGGAGCGTACAATGAGCAGTTCTTC	CASSPSGGAYNEQFF
TRBJ1-4	.	.	TRBV28	TGTGCCAGCAGTTTAAACCCCGGAGGTGAAAAACTGTTTTTT	CASSLNPGGEKLFF
TRBJ1-1	.	.	TRBV12-3/TRBV12-4	TGTGCCAGCAGTTTACCGGGAAGCATGAACACTGAAGCTTTCTTT	CASSLPGSMNTEAFF
TRBJ2-1	many	TRBD1	TRBV7-3	TGTGCCAGCAGCCTGACCGGGACAGGGGGCGATGAGCAGTTCTTC	CASSLTGTGGDEQFF
TRBJ2-3	.	TRBD2	TRBV5-1	TGCGCCGGCAGCTTACGTCGGGGGGGCGGCACAGATACGCAGTATTTT	CAGSLRRGGGTDTQYF
TRBJ1-1	.	.	TRBV4-1	TGCGCCAGCAGCGCGATTCGCGGGGGACCGCTGAACACTGAAGCTTTCTTT	CASSAIRGGPLNTEAFF
TRBJ2-7	many	.	TRBV29-1	TGCAGCGTTTCCGGAAGGAACTACGAGCAGTACTTC	CSVSGRNYEQYF
TRBJ2-7	many	TRBD2	TRBV20-1	TGCAGTGCTAGTAAGAGGCTAGCGGGGGGCACCTACGAGCAGTACTTC	CSASKRLAGGTYEQYF
TRBJ2-2	once	.	TRBV12-3/TRBV12-4	TGTGCCAGCAGTACCGGGGTTTCCTTGAACACCGGGGAGCTGTTTTTT	CASSTGVSLNTGELFF
TRBJ1-1	few	.	TRBV19	TGTGCCAGTAGTATTTGGTCGGGGAACACTGAAGCTTTCTTT	CASSIWSGNTEAFF
TRBJ1-2	.	TRBD1	TRBV28	TGTGCCAGCAGTTCGGGACAGGGGGTTCGTGGCTACACCTTC	CASSSGQGVRGYTF
TRBJ1-4	.	TRBD1	TRBV3-1	TGTGCCAGCCGGGCAGGGGGTGTCGAAAAACTGTTTTTT	CASRAGGVEKLFF
TRBJ2-7	.	.	TRBV11-2	TGTGCCAGCAGCTTAGTTCGGGGGGCTACTTACGAGCAGTACTTC	CASSLVRGATYEQYF
TRBJ1-1	few	.	TRBV28	TGTGCCAGCAGCCGAGGGGACCTGAACACTGAAGCTTTCTTT	CASSRGDLNTEAFF
TRBJ2-5	few	TRBD2	TRBV4-1	TGCGCCAGCAGAGCCCTTGGCGGGGGAACTCAAGAGACCCAGTACTTC	CASRALGGGTQETQYF
TRBJ2-7	many	.	TRBV7-9	TGTGCCAGCAGCTTAGTCGGTAGTGGTTACTACGAGCAGTACTTC	CASSLVGSGYYEQYF
TRBJ1-1	few	.	TRBV20-1	TGCAGTGCTAGAGAAGGGGTCAGCGGGGAAGCTTTCTTT	CSAREGVSGEAFF
TRBJ1-2	.	TRBD1	TRBV20-1	TGCAGTGCTAGCTCGCGACAGGGGAGCTATGGCTACACCTTC	CSASSRQGSYGYTF
TRBJ1-2	many	.	TRBV28	TGTGCCAGCAGTTTAATGAACAGCCGCTATGGCTACACCTTC	CASSLMNSRYGYTF
TRBJ1-1	few	TRBD1	TRBV7-9	TGTGCCAGCAGCTTAGCGGTCGGACAGGGTGACACTGAAGCTTTCTTT	CASSLAVGQGDTEAFF
TRBJ1-1	.	.	TRBV28	TGTGTCAGCAGTCGGAGGGGGACGGAGGGGAACGCTTTCTTT	CVSSRRGTEGNAFF
TRBJ2-1	.	TRBD2	TRBV29-1	TGCAGCGTTGAAGGGGAGGGCCAGGAGGGTGAGCAGTTCTTC	CSVEGEGQEGEQFF
TRBJ2-7	.	.	TRBV11-3	TGTGCCAGCAGCTTTATGGTCCCTCAACAAGAGACCCAGTACTTT	CASSFMVPQQETQYF